The table lists the clone carrying this T cell receptor (beta chain) with a few counts. Between the trimmed V and J ends, which lost 1 base and 7 bases, there was a span of 9 bases. CDR1 is SGHTA and CDR2 is FQGNSA in the germline V gene. The CDR3 is made up of 13 amino acids. The entry originates in a study of T cells after yellow fever vaccination. Via MiXCR, TCRdb re-called the 5' RACE reads, giving one row per CDR3 protein. The profile shows hundreds of thousands of distinct CDR3 sequences, approximately 13% of them singletons. Sequences were derived from PBMCs, sampled on the day of the yellow fever booster vaccination. V usage is TRBV7-2 and J usage is TRBJ2-3; D uncertain. The sequence was collected from a man between 25 and 39 years old who received the YFV17D yellow fever vaccine. The CDR3 sequence: CASSLGLVNTQYF. CDR3 DNA: TGTGCCAGCAGCTTAGGGCTAGTAAATACGCAGTATTTT.